A selection of T cell receptor beta chains follows, all from one sample in a study of PD-1 blockade in classical Hodgkin lymphoma. Sequencing used immunoSEQ multiplex PCR; TCRdb keeps in-frame clones, though not all of them. The data show tens of thousands of clones, with more than 70% seen just once and just over 9% held by the top ten. Here the sequenced sample was peripheral blood mononuclear cells (PBMCs), taken at baseline. Every receptor here comes from a human donor with classical Hodgkin lymphoma. Each CDR3 is given with its conserved first and last residue. The order of the fields is J gene, clone size, D gene, V gene, CDR3 DNA, CDR3 protein. The D gene is left open where the match is weak. The size of a clone is reported for some rows only, either as once, few or many, or as a class for expanded clones.

TRBJ2-5,once,NA,TRBV4-1,TGCGCCAGCAGCCAAGGGGGGTCTGAGACCCAGTACTTC,CASSQGGSETQYF
TRBJ1-3,NA,NA,TRBV28,TGTGCCAGCAGCCCTGACCTGGGCTCTGGAAACACCATATATTTT,CASSPDLGSGNTIYF
TRBJ2-7,NA,TRBD1,TRBV19,TGTGCCACCACGGGGACAGGGGACTCCTACGAGCAGTACTTC,CATTGTGDSYEQYF
TRBJ1-1,NA,NA,TRBV6-5,TGTGCCAGCAGTTACGCCTCGGCAGGGCGGGCTTTCTTT,CASSYASAGRAFF
TRBJ1-1,NA,NA,TRBV9,TGTGCCAGCAGCGTCGGCAGGGGCACTGAAGCTTTCTTT,CASSVGRGTEAFF
TRBJ1-5,NA,NA,TRBV27,TGTGCCAGCAGTTCATACGTAGGGTTCCAGGGTCAGCCCCAGCATTTT,CASSSYVGFQGQPQHF
TRBJ2-5,NA,TRBD2,TRBV27,TGTGCCAGCAGTTTATCGATGACTAGCGGGGGGGCTGGGCCCCAACAAGAGACCCAGTACTTC,CASSLSMTSGGAGPQQETQYF
TRBJ2-7,NA,TRBD2,TRBV6-1,TGTGCCAGCAACCAAAGACTAGCGGGAGTCAACGAGCAGTACTTC,CASNQRLAGVNEQYF
TRBJ2-2,NA,TRBD1,TRBV27,TGTGCCAGCGGACAGGGTAGGGGCGGGGAGCTGTTTTTT,CASGQGRGGELFF
TRBJ2-5,NA,TRBD2,TRBV15,TGTGCCACCAGCAGAGAGCTAGCGGGGGCCCAAGAGACCCAGTACTTC,CATSRELAGAQETQYF
TRBJ1-5,NA,TRBD1,TRBV27,TGTGCCAGCAAGATCCGGGACAGGAGCAATCAGCCCCAGCATTTT,CASKIRDRSNQPQHF
TRBJ2-7,NA,TRBD2,TRBV11-2,TGTGCCAGCAGCTTACCCCCACGACTAGCGGGGGCCTACGAGCAGTACTTC,CASSLPPRLAGAYEQYF
TRBJ1-4,NA,NA,TRBV5-8,TGTGCCAGCAGCCCTGACCCGCGGTCACAAAGTGAAAAACTGTTTTTT,CASSPDPRSQSEKLFF
TRBJ2-7,NA,NA,TRBV6-1,TGTGCCAGCAGTGAAGCGCGAGACAGGGGAGGGAACGAGCAGTACTTC,CASSEARDRGGNEQYF
TRBJ1-2,once,NA,TRBV5-1,TGCGCCAGCAGCTTGAATCAGGGCAGCTATGGCTACACCTTC,CASSLNQGSYGYTF
TRBJ2-7,once,NA,TRBV27,TGTGCCAGCAGGCTAGTGGGAGTCCCCGAGCAGTACTTC,CASRLVGVPEQYF
TRBJ1-1,NA,TRBD1,TRBV5-1,TGCGCCAGCAGCTCGACAGGGGGATGGACTGAAGCTTTCTTT,CASSSTGGWTEAFF
TRBJ2-1,NA,TRBD2,TRBV4-1,TGCGCCAGCAGCCAAGCCCCAGCGGGAGGTAATGAGCAGTTCTTC,CASSQAPAGGNEQFF
TRBJ1-3,NA,NA,TRBV6-6,TGTGCCAGCAGAGATGTCGGGCGCTCTGGAAACACCATATATTTT,CASRDVGRSGNTIYF
TRBJ2-6,NA,TRBD2,TRBV4-2,TGTGCCAGCAGCCAAGATGGACTAGCGGGAGCTGGGGCCAACGTCCTGACTTTC,CASSQDGLAGAGANVLTF
TRBJ2-1,NA,TRBD2,TRBV2,TGTGCCAGCAGCACGTTGGCTAGCGGGGGGGCCTTAGCCTACAATGAGCAGTTCTTC,CASSTLASGGALAYNEQFF
TRBJ2-7,NA,NA,TRBV29-1,TGCAGCGTTGAAGAAAGGGGCCGCGGGACACACTACGAGCAGTACTTC,CSVEERGRGTHYEQYF
TRBJ2-7,NA,TRBD2,TRBV9,TGTGCCAGCAGCGTTAGCGGGCTGGGCGAGCAGTACTTC,CASSVSGLGEQYF
TRBJ1-2,NA,NA,TRBV7-3,TGTGCCAGCAGCTCCCAGGACAGTCCTAACTATGGCTACACCTTC,CASSSQDSPNYGYTF
TRBJ1-1,NA,NA,TRBV1,TGCACCAGCAGCCCATCTGTAGCGGGGGACACTGAAGCTTTCTTT,CTSSPSVAGDTEAFF
TRBJ2-1,NA,TRBD2,TRBV4-1,TGCGCCAGCAGCCAACTAGCGGGGGCCTACAATGAGCAGTTCTTC,CASSQLAGAYNEQFF
TRBJ1-6,NA,TRBD1,TRBV10-3,TGTGCCATCAGTGAGACTGGGACAGGTGCCTCCCCGGGTTCACCCCTCCACTTT,CAISETGTGASPGSPLHF
TRBJ1-5,NA,NA,TRBV29-1,TGCAGCGTCGCGACAGGTGCAAATCAGCCCCAGCATTTT,CSVATGANQPQHF
TRBJ1-2,NA,NA,TRBV5-1,TGCGCCAGCAGCTTAGACATCCCGGGGGGCTACACCTTC,CASSLDIPGGYTF
TRBJ1-4,NA,TRBD1,TRBV5-1,TGCGCCAGCAGCTCCCAAACAGGGGGGTCGGGTGAAAAACTGTTTTTT,CASSSQTGGSGEKLFF
TRBJ2-3,NA,NA,TRBV19,TGTGCCAGTAGTCTCAGGGGGGGGAGGACAGATACGCAGTATTTT,CASSLRGGRTDTQYF